These T cell receptor beta chains were read from a single sample in a study of neurological immune-mediated disorders. Using its own MiXCR run on the 5' RACE reads, TCRdb lists one record per CDR3 protein. The sample has roughly 67,000 distinct CDR3 sequences, approximately 4.2% seen once. The sequenced material came from PBMCs. These receptors all come from a man aged 50-60 years with multiple sclerosis. Both conserved end residues are part of each CDR3. A D gene is named only where the DNA matches it firmly. The size field is filled for only some rows; it gives once, few, many or a size class.

>TRBJ2-5|many|TRBV18|TRBD1
CASSRAGGQETQYF
TGTGCCAGCTCACGCGCAGGGGGCCAAGAGACCCAGTACTTC
>TRBJ2-7|many|TRBV7-2|TRBD1
CASSKDRGVVEQYF
TGTGCCAGCAGCAAAGACAGGGGAGTTGTCGAGCAGTACTTC
>TRBJ2-7|many|TRBV18|TRBD1
CASSSDLNRGRSEQYF
TGTGCCAGCTCATCGGACCTTAACAGGGGGCGCTCCGAGCAGTACTTC
>TRBJ2-2|many|TRBV20-1|.
CSASRATGYRAGELFF
TGCAGTGCTAGCCGAGCCACAGGGTATCGGGCCGGGGAGCTGTTTTTT
>TRBJ2-1|many|TRBV4-3|.
CASSQDLATEQFF
TGCGCCAGCAGCCAAGATTTAGCGACTGAGCAGTTCTTC
>TRBJ2-1|many|TRBV7-2|.
CASSRDRGRSSYNEQFF
TGTGCCAGCAGCCGAGACCGGGGGAGAAGCTCCTACAATGAGCAGTTCTTC
>TRBJ2-3|many|TRBV28|TRBD1
CASSKPGQRFVSTQYF
TGTGCCAGCAGTAAACCGGGACAGCGCTTTGTGAGTACGCAGTATTTT
>TRBJ2-5|many|TRBV12-3/TRBV12-4|TRBD2
CASSRAGGLLETQYF
TGTGCCAGCAGTCGGGCGGGGGGATTATTAGAGACCCAGTACTTC
>TRBJ2-1|many|TRBV20-1|TRBD1
CSARPSQPSGGSYNEQFF
TGCAGTGCTAGACCCTCGCAGCCTTCAGGGGGCTCCTACAATGAGCAGTTCTTC
>TRBJ1-6|.|TRBV12-3/TRBV12-4|.
CASSLGARSPLNF
TGTGCCAGCAGTTTAGGAGCCAGGTCACCCCTCAACTTT
>TRBJ2-3|many|TRBV2|.
CASSESGRGTNTQYF
TGTGCCAGCAGTGAATCGGGCAGGGGCACGAATACGCAGTATTTT
>TRBJ1-5|many|TRBV20-1|.
CSARKQGGQPQHF
TGCAGTGCGAGGAAACAGGGAGGGCAGCCCCAGCATTTT
>TRBJ2-2|many|TRBV5-1|.
CASSLGGPSTGELFF
TGCGCCAGCAGCTTGGGGGGACCTAGCACCGGGGAGCTGTTTTTT
>TRBJ2-3|many|TRBV5-1|.
CASSYYRAPGDTQYF
TGCGCCAGCAGCTACTACAGGGCCCCGGGGGATACGCAGTATTTT
>TRBJ2-2|few|TRBV7-6|.
CASSRGGQNTGELFF
TGTGCCAGCAGCCGCGGGGGCCAGAACACCGGGGAGCTGTTTTTT
>TRBJ1-5|many|TRBV20-1|.
CSASPRAWQPQHF
TGCAGTGCTAGTCCCAGGGCTTGGCAGCCCCAGCATTTT
>TRBJ1-1|many|TRBV5-1|.
CASSREGGETEAFF
TGCGCCAGCAGCCGGGAGGGAGGGGAGACTGAAGCTTTCTTT
>TRBJ1-5|many|TRBV20-1|.
CSATRGAGLSNQPQHF
TGCAGTGCCACACGGGGGGCAGGTTTGAGCAATCAGCCCCAGCATTTT
>TRBJ2-7|many|TRBV6-1|.
CASSVEAGGSYEQYF
TGTGCCAGCAGTGTCGAGGCAGGGGGGAGCTACGAGCAGTACTTC
>TRBJ2-3|many|TRBV5-1|TRBD2
CASSSTSGTWDTQYF
TGCGCCAGCAGCTCGACTAGCGGCACATGGGATACGCAGTATTTT
>TRBJ2-1|many|TRBV7-9|TRBD2
CASSDRLAGAGEQFF
TGTGCCAGCAGCGACAGACTAGCGGGGGCTGGTGAGCAGTTCTTC
>TRBJ1-1|many|TRBV5-1|.
CASSLDGQINTEAFF
TGCGCCAGCAGCTTGGATGGACAGATTAACACTGAAGCTTTCTTT
>TRBJ1-1|many|TRBV20-1|.
CSARVGQPNTEAFF
TGCAGTGCTAGGGTCGGTCAGCCGAACACTGAAGCTTTCTTT